The sequence of this T cell receptor (beta chain) was determined in a study of cytomegalovirus exposure and HLA in healthy donors. Findings and limits, study-wide: Immune exposure information comprised only CMV serostatus. The study reported that TCR beta sequences accurately predicted HLA-A and HLA-B alleles in most subjects.

It was with 60 Vbeta and 13 Jbeta primers that the PCR ran. Per the original methods: Unique TCR beta chains numbered 80 million to 95 million in a later analysis, with about 11 million shared. Only in-frame clones appear in the TCRdb table, and some are missing; sequencing was by immunoSEQ multiplex PCR. The V and J calls and clone size come from that table; D and trimming were worked out from the DNA. This sample has about 140,000 clones, with over 60% found just once. Turning to this clone: No antigen is known for it.

V shed 5 bases and J 0 bases; nucleotides not matched to a gene: 12. The CDR3 covers 19 residues. From germline, CDR1 is MDHEN and CDR2 SYDVKM. This TCR was sampled from a male donor in good health and CMV-seropositive. Sequencing was carried out using PBMCs. This chain joins TRBV28 and TRBJ2-1; 11 positions agree with TRBD2. The DNA of the CDR3 is TGTGCCAGCAGTCCAGGGACTAGCGGACACATAAGCTCCTACAATGAGCAGTTCTTC. The encoded protein is CASSPGTSGHISSYNEQFF.